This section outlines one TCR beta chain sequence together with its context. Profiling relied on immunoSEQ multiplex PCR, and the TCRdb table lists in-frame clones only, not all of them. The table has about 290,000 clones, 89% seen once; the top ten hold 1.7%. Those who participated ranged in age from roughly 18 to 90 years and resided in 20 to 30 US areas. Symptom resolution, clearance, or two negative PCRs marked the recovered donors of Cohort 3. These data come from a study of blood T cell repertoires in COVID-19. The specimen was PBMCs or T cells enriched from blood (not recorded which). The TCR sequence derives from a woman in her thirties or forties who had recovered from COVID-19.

The CDR3 is CASSLVSSGNTIYF. CDR3 coding DNA: TGTGCCAGCAGCTTAGTGAGCTCTGGAAACACCATATATTTT. V and J are TRBV7-2 and TRBJ1-3; D gene ambiguous. Between the trimmed V and J ends, which lost 1 base and 0 bases, there was a span of 4 bases. The germline V gene has CDR1 SGHTA and CDR2 FQGNSA. CDR3 length: 14 residues. Full variable domain (missing parts from reference TRBV7-2 and TRBJ1-3): GAGVSQSPSNKVTEKGKDVELRCDPISGHTALYWYRQSLGQGLEFLIYFQGNSAPDKSGLPSDRFSAERTGGSVSTLTIQRTQQEDSAVYLCASSLVSSGNTIYFGEGSWLTVV.